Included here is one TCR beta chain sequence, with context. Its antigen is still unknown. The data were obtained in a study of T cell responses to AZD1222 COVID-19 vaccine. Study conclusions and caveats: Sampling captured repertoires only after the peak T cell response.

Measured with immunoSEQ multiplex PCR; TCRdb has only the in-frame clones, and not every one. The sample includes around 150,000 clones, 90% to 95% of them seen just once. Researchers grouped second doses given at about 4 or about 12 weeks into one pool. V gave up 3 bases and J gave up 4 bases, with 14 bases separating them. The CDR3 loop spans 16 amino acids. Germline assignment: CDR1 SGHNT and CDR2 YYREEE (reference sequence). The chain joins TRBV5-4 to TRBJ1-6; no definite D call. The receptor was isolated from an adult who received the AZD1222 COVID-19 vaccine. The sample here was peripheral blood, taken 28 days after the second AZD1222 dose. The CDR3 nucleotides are TGTGCCAGCAGCTCTGGGCTCGGGGAGTATAATTCACCCCTCCACTTT. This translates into CASSSGLGEYNSPLHF.